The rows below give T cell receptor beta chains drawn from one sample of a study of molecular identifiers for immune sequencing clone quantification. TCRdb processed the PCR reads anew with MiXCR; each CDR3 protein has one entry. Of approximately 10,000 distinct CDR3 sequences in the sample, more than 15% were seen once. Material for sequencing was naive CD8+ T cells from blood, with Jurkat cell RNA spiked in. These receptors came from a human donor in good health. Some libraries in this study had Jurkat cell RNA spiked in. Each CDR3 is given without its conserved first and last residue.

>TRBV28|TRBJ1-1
ASRALADINTEAF
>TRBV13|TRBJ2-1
ASSSLLGGTYNEQF
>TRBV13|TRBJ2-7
ASSSRLAAYEQY
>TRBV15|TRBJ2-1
ATSRDGGFSYNEQF
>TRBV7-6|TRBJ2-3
ASSLMAGGPGTDTQY
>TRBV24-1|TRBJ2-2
ATSDPRTGELF
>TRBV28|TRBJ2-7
ASSFRVPYEQY
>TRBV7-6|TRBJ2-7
ASSLEPSSPLGEQY
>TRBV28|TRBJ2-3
ASSLYSGDTQY
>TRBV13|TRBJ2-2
ASKNRAPGELF
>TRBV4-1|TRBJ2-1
ASSQVGTSGEQF
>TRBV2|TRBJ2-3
ASSTTPTSGYYTDTQY
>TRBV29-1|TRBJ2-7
SVEESAGGPYEQY
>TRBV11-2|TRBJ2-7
ASSSGLLYEQY
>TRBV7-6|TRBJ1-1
ASSRDINTEAF
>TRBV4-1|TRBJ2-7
ASSQGSPGVVKYEQC
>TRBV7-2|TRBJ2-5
ASMGLEETQY
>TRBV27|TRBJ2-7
ASSLRLGGHEQY
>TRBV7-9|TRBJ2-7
ASSPRDTYEQY
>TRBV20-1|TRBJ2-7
SARGAGTYEQY
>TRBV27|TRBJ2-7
ASSRRSSYEQY
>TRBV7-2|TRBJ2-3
ASSLWVRTSDTQY
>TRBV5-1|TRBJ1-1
ASSPRTGVGTEAF
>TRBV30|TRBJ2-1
AWSDLGAPGNEQF
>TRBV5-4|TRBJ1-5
ASSPDVSNQPQH
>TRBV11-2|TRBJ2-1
ASSQLAGGMNEQF
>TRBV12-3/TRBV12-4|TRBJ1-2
ASSLGTDYGYA
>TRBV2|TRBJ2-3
ASLLMGETTDTQY
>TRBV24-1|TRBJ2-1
ATSGSLAGGINEQF
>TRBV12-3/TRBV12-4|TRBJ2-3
ASSQAGVLDTQY
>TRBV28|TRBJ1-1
ASSTSRETTEAF
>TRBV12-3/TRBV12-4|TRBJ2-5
ASSRGGGQETQY
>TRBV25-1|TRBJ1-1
ASWGNPKEAF
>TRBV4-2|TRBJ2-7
ASSQEATLSNEQY
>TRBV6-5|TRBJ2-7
ASSYQGLGEQY
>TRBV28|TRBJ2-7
ASSFQGERAEQY
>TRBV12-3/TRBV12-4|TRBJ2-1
ASSFGPEYNEQF
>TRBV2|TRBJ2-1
ASSDAGRKANEQF
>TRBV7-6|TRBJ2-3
ASSHGGLAGGGPATQY
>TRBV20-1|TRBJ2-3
SARSDRDSTDTQY
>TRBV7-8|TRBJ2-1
ASSGAQPPAGNEQF
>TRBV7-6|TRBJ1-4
ASSEGVLGASEKLF
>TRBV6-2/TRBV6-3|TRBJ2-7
ASSDRALPKY
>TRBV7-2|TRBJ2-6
ASSLEYRGRSSGANVLT
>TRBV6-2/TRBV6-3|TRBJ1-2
ASSYVQSYGYT
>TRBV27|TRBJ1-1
ASSLSGGANTEAF
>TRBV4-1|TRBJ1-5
ASSHGQINQPQH
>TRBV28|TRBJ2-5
ASSFEETQY